This TCR beta chain was recovered during a study of cytomegalovirus exposure and HLA in healthy donors (dated by TCRdb to between 2016 and 2019). In terms of the full investigation: An earlier analysis of 587 of the donors reported 250 to 350 Gb of sequence data and 117 million unique TCR beta sequences from about 200 million T cells. An early release that covered more than 550 HLA-typed donors contained about 300 gigabases of sequencing data and 70 million to 100 million unique TCR sequences. Of the roughly 400 genotyped donors, 65% to 90% were placed in the genetic ancestry cluster associated with self-reported Caucasian donors. The study aimed to test whether cataloging public T cell receptors could reveal signatures of past pathogen exposure. The T cell repertoires of several hundred subjects were profiled by immunosequencing and related to cytomegalovirus serostatus. In addition to the first cohort of 666 subjects, a separate validation cohort of some 120 different subjects was used. To predict cytomegalovirus infection status, the study brought together high-throughput TCR immunosequencing, statistical association of individual TCRs with disease status, and machine learning. In a later analysis, previously published TCR beta repertoires from several hundred donors were re-analyzed and high-resolution HLA genotyping was added so that TCR occurrence patterns could be studied. In the later analysis, no new phenotypic data were used to find candidate immune exposures; instead, reliance was placed on TCR beta sequences and their occurrence across donors. An earlier analysis of approximately 640 of the donors applied high-throughput TCR beta sequencing to assess whether each TCR beta V gene segment acted as functional or pseudogenic. Donor age, sex, ethnicity and CMV serostatus were compiled together with the repertoire data. A later genetic analysis took genome-wide SNP genotypes for about 55% of the roughly 670 donors and used that subset as a discovery cohort. Every discovery cohort repertoire had been produced on one sequencing platform. HLA typing included class I and class II loci at four-digit resolution. The number of donors typed differed by locus, with about 629-640 for A, B, C, DRB1 and DQB1, approximately 500 for DQA1, 600 to 610 for DPA1, and over 400 for DPB1. A handful of DR-DQ haplotypes were treated as single units for association and clustering because of strong linkage in the cohort. On average, around 240,000 unique TCR beta nucleotide sequences were sequenced per donor among a few hundred genotyped donors of the cohort, with about 19% of those sequences being non-productive. The research as a whole found: Immune exposure information for the cohort was limited to CMV serostatus. The authors suggested that the approach could potentially be generalized to other disease states and immunological phenotypes. Most TCR sequences were observed very rarely across donors, whereas some public TCRs were present in many individuals. A further reported finding was that TCR beta sequences accurately predicted the HLA-A and HLA-B alleles for most subjects in the first cohort. Because HLA typing was missing for some donors at each locus, association tests included only the typed subset. Specific HLA alleles were associated with 16,951 TCR beta sequences at a false discovery rate of 0.05 in a later analysis. In an earlier analysis of some 500 of the donors, most TCR beta V segments appeared in productive rearrangements about 87% or about 30% of the time, broadly matching IMGT annotations. The classifier was reported to diagnose cytomegalovirus status with high specificity and sensitivity in both the original and validation cohorts. Compared with the roughly 710-donor mean, donors in an Asian-associated ancestry cluster had fewer N-insertions in productive TCRs, according to a later genetic analysis. Three of the identified cytomegalovirus-associated TCR beta chains were confirmed in vitro to be specific for cytomegalovirus antigens. A later analysis reported that several top co-occurrence clusters appeared linked to parvovirus B19, influenza, CMV and Epstein-Barr virus. A later genetic analysis associated a missense DCLRE1C variant with V-gene and J-gene trimming of TCR beta chains, and an independent cohort replicated the association. A cluster of highly shared sequence variants was judged likely to represent a technical artifact of the sequencing pipeline. In the study, around 150 TCR beta chains were listed as associated with cytomegalovirus. Because the 87-base-pair reads could not distinguish some IMGT-functional V segments, including TRBV6-2 and TRBV6-3, those segments were excluded. A later analysis found that most CMV-associated TCR beta chains appeared HLA-restricted, with HLA associations seemingly driven largely by CMV exposure. Roughly uniform sequencing depth across donors was assumed in presence/absence analyses, although this assumption may not hold. The cohort was sequenced for TCR beta chains only, and without alpha or paired-chain data the features that could be detected were limited. Strong co-occurrence of HLA alleles, especially DR and DQ, made assigning TCR associations to individual alleles difficult. In a later analysis, HLA-associated TCR beta chains showed more clonal expansion and lower generation probabilities than non-associated chains that were equally common. In a later analysis, TCR association rates were found to vary across HLA loci, with the most associated TCRs seen for DRB1 alleles and the fewest for HLA-C alleles. Linkage disequilibrium might explain the correlated functional status among segregating V segments, but an unknown experimental factor could not be ruled out. The earlier analysis of a few hundred of the donors excluded roughly 16 rarely observed V segments, including chromosome 9 orphons, because counts were too low.

The CDR3 runs 13 amino acids, cysteine and phenylalanine included. CDR3 DNA only is kept here, 39 bases in frame from base 1. CDR1 and CDR2 (ENHRY, SYGVKD) derive from the germline V gene. V gives up 0 bases and J gives up 5 bases, and the segment between their germline ends measures 7 bases. The method was the immunoSEQ multiplex PCR assay. For the multiplex PCR, a mixture combining 60 forward primers for TCR Vbeta segments and 13 reverse primers for TCR Jbeta segments was used. The CDR3 region of rearranged TCR beta genes was amplified from genomic DNA with a multiplex PCR assay. The amplified TCR beta libraries were sequenced on the Illumina HiSeq System as 87-base-pair reads. In the source study's methods: A later analysis counted around 72 million unique TCR beta chains across the 550 to 700 repertoires, and 9 million to 14 million of these chains were shared by at least two donors. Raw reads were error-corrected and collapsed into unique sequences by a nearest-neighbor algorithm in which closely related sequences were merged to remove PCR and sequencing errors. CDR3 sequences were aligned to IMGT reference sequences to assign V, D and J gene segments. For a sequence to be retained, a match of at least six nucleotides to both a V gene segment and a J gene segment was required. Rearrangements were classified as productive when the CDR3 lacked stop codons and remained in frame with V and J, and all other rearrangements were classified as non-productive. CDR3 was defined by IMGT convention, running from the second conserved V-encoded cysteine to the conserved J-encoded phenylalanine. The earlier analysis of a few hundred of the donors excluded sequences that lacked an unambiguous match to a single V gene segment. In an earlier analysis of approximately 500 of the donors, a V segment was called functional when productive rearrangements were above 56.7%, and segregating when the standard deviation between donors exceeded 5%. A statistical classification framework was built for diagnosing cytomegalovirus status from the catalog of TCR beta chain sequences. A later analysis assigned V and J genes by comparing TCR nucleotide sequences with IMGT/GENE-DB human TR gene sequences. A later analysis assigned CDR3 sequences and most-parsimonious VDJ recombination scenarios with the TCRdist pipeline. A later analysis defined each TCR beta chain by its CDR3 amino acid sequence plus V-gene family, and excluded reads lacking a unique V-gene family. As a way to deal with suspected cross-contamination and a sequencing artifact, a later analysis dropped nearly 600 nucleotide sequences that were highly shared and had low generation probability. In a later analysis, a clonal expansion index for each public chain was calculated from normalized within-repertoire ranks of inferred template counts. In a later analysis, generation probabilities were computed with a VDJ recombination model fitted to out-of-frame rearrangements, and the resulting probabilities were checked against IGoR. A later analysis scored TCR-TCR, TCR-HLA and TCR-CMV co-occurrence with hypergeometric tests, applying a repertoire-size bias correction to TCR pairs. To estimate false discovery rates, a later analysis permuted the HLA or CMV assignments 20 times. In a later analysis, co-occurring TCRs were grouped using DBSCAN, and TCRdist sequence similarity was added for clustering within HLA-allele-positive subsets. For co-occurrence clustering, repertoires with fewer than 30,000 or more than 120,000 public chains were excluded, along with roughly 5 repertoires with anomalous nucleotide sharing. TCRdb stores this immuneACCESS table with in-frame sequences only. Part of the clones is absent; in the studies checked, under half of the shortfall reflects unresolved V genes, and no reason is known for the rest. V, J and clone size are those of that table, while D and trimming were read from the DNA. Present in this sample are some 120,000 clones, about 80% of which were seen just once. The biggest ten clones account for around 1.5% of the sample.

This clone has only a few counts. The antigen this receptor binds is unknown. No base quality information exists; no much larger clone differs at one position. The cohort was made up of several hundred healthy bone marrow donors. At the time of sampling, all cohort members were nominally healthy, though unrecorded immune exposures were likely present. The donor tested CMV seronegative and was one of the 352 seronegative cohort members. A peripheral blood sample was collected from each donor, and TCR beta sequencing was performed on peripheral blood mononuclear cells. Genomic DNA extraction from the blood cell samples was performed with the Qiagen DNeasy Blood Extraction Kit.

The specimen was PBMCs. The source of this sequence is a woman between 18 and 30 years old in good health and CMV-seronegative. The sequence joins TRBV10-3 to TRBJ2-5; the D segment cannot be called with confidence. For the CDR3, the sequence is CAISESEKETQYF. The sequenced DNA: TGTGCCATCAGTGAGTCGGAGAAGGAGACCCAGTACTTC.